One sample yielded the 26 T cell receptor beta chains listed below, sequenced in a study of blood T cell repertoires in COVID-19. TCRdb's table, derived via immunoSEQ multiplex PCR, lists solely in-frame clones and lacks some. The repertoire has approximately 440,000 clones, approximately 86% of them found once; the top ten carry under 0.75%. The specimen sequenced was PBMCs or T cells enriched from blood (not recorded which). These receptors originate from a woman in her late teens or twenties who had recovered from COVID-19.

The sample holds a few counts of this clone. The chain carries TRBV12-3 or TRBV12-4 and TRBJ1-2; the match to TRBD1 covers 7 bases. V shed 3 bases and J 7 bases; nucleotides not matched to a gene: 5. The CDR3 length is 13 residues. The CDR3 spells CASSLRTGSGYTF. In nucleotides, the CDR3 is TGTGCCAGCAGTTTGAGGACAGGATCTGGCTACACCTTC.

V gene TRBV4-2 combines with J gene TRBJ2-5; no reliable D call. V lost 0 bases to trimming and J lost 5 bases, with 16 bases between them. This CDR3 region has 16 residues. Germline V gene data show CDR1 as LGHNA and CDR2 as YNFKEQ. The DNA of the CDR3 is TGTGCCAGCAGCCAAGATCCCATGAGCGTTAGGGAGACCCAGTACTTC. Translating gives CASSQDPMSVRETQYF.

The genes are TRBV5-1 and TRBJ2-3; TRBD2 might be the D (5 bases). Germline V lookup: CDR1 SGHRS, CDR2 YFSETQ. Trimming took 5 bases from V and 6 from J, leaving 16 bases between them. CDR3 length: 14 amino acids. Here the CDR3 reads CASRETVSGDTQYF. Written as DNA, the CDR3 is TGCGCCAGCAGGGAGACGGTTTCGGGGGATACGCAGTATTTT.

This chain's CDR3 is CASSQVAMDSLGSPLHF. CDR3 in DNA: TGCGCCAGCAGCCAAGTAGCCATGGACAGTCTTGGTTCACCCCTCCACTTT. This chain connects TRBV4-1 to TRBJ1-6; possible D gene TRBD1, 6 bases. V was cut by 1 base and J by 9 bases, with 19 bases left in between. The CDR3 is 17 residues long. Per germline, CDR1 MGHRA and CDR2 YSYEKL.

Comment on this clone: The same CDR3 arises from other DNA sequences in this sample as well. The gene calls are TRBV3-1 (or the pseudogene TRBV3-2) and TRBJ2-7; D unresolved. V lost 0 bases and J 4 bases, leaving 7 bases between the germline ends. Looked up from germline, CDR1 is LGHDT and CDR2 is YNNKEL (reference sequence). The CDR3 totals 13 residues. CDR3 region: CASSQDSSYEQYF. DNA of the CDR3: TGTGCCAGCAGCCAAGATTCCTCTTACGAGCAGTACTTC.

The chain recombines TRBV2 with TRBJ2-5; weak D call: TRBD2 (6 bases). Germline V lookup: CDR1 SNHLY, CDR2 FYNNEI. This CDR3 has 15 amino acids. V was clipped by 6 bases and J by 5 bases, with 19 bases between them. The CDR3 DNA follows: TGTGCCAGCAGGGGGGGTCTAGCTACCTGGGAGACCCAGTACTTC. As protein: CASRGGLATWETQYF.

The rearrangement uses TRBV15 and TRBJ2-5, with TRBD1 matching over 10 bases. CDR1 LNHNV and CDR2 YYDKDF come from the germline V gene (reference sequence). V lost 1 base to trimming and J lost 2 bases; unmatched junction nucleotides: 1. The CDR3 runs 15 residues. CDR3 nucleotides: TGTGCCACCAGCAGAGGGGACAGGGGTCAAGAGACCCAGTACTTC. Protein sequence: CATSRGDRGQETQYF. The full variable domain, in which reference TRBV15 and TRBJ2-5 provide the parts outside the CDR3, is DAMVIQNPRYQVTQFGKPVTLSCSQTLNHNVMYWYQQKSSQAPKLLFHYYDKDFNNEADTPDNFQSRRPNTSFCFLDIRSPGLGDTAMYLCATSRGDRGQETQYFGPGTRLLVL.

The sample holds a few counts of this clone. The CDR3 DNA reads TGCGCCAGCAGCCAAGATCCCGGACTAGCGGGTCGAGATACGCAGTATTTT. As protein: CASSQDPGLAGRDTQYF. This chain connects TRBV4-1 to TRBJ2-3; 11 bases map to TRBD2. The V gene end was trimmed by 0 bases and the J gene end by 5 bases; junction bases not matched to a gene: 7. CDR3 size: 17 residues. Germline V gives CDR1 MGHRA, CDR2 YSYEKL.

There are a few counts of this clone. The chain carries TRBV30 and TRBJ1-2; tentatively, D is TRBD1 (5 bases). This CDR3 spans 14 amino acids. The V end was cut by 0 bases, the J end by 6 bases, with 14 bases between. CDR1 GTSNPN and CDR2 SVGIG come from the germline V gene (reference sequence). CDR3 in DNA: TGTGCCTGGAGTGTAATCCAGGGAGGGAATGGCTACACCTTC. Translation gives CAWSVIQGGNGYTF.

The genes are TRBV19 and TRBJ1-4; TRBD1 aligns across 7 bases. The CDR3 length is 13 residues. The ends lost 8 bases at V and 8 bases at J; junction bases unmatched: 8. CDR1 and CDR2 (germline): LNHDA, SQIVND (reference sequence). The CDR3 DNA is TGTGCCAGTTTAGGAGGGGGCGTCGAAAAACTGTTTTTT. The encoded protein is CASLGGGVEKLFF.

The V call is TRBV28, the J call TRBJ1-5; D uncertain. Trimming removed 6 bases from V and 7 bases from J, with 10 bases in between. Germline lookup yields CDR1 MDHEN and CDR2 SYDVKM. The CDR3 totals 12 residues. CDR3 bases: TGTGCCAGCAGACTATCAACGCAGCCCCAGCATTTT. Translation: CASRLSTQPQHF.

V is TRBV6-5 and J is TRBJ2-3; D uncertain. Germline CDR1 and CDR2: MNHEY and SVGAGI. Trimming removed 8 bases at V and 2 bases at J, with 5 bases between. This CDR3 has 11 amino acids. CDR3 region: CASQDTDTQYF. The CDR3 DNA is TGTGCCAGCCAGGACACAGATACGCAGTATTTT.

The chain has TRBV3-1 (or the pseudogene TRBV3-2) and TRBJ1-4, with a possible D match to TRBD1 (6 bases). V lost 5 bases to trimming and J lost 13 bases, with 17 bases between them. The CDR3 extends over 13 amino acids. Germline CDR1 reads LGHDT; CDR2 reads YNNKEL (reference sequence). The CDR3 loop reads CASSGRGGDSLFF. The CDR3 bases are TGTGCCAGCAGCGGACGCGGGGGCGATTCACTGTTTTTT.

The chain employs TRBV12-3 or TRBV12-4 and TRBJ1-5; D unclear. Trimming pared 1 base from V and 7 bases from J, leaving 8 bases between. The CDR3 contains 13 residues. The CDR3 region has the DNA TGTGCCAGCAGTTTAGGGGCTTACCAGCCCCAGCATTTT. This translates into CASSLGAYQPQHF.

The V and J genes are TRBV3-1 (or the pseudogene TRBV3-2) and TRBJ1-1; D is undetermined. With 4 bases removed from V and 7 bases from J, the gap between germline ends came to 13 bases. Germline values: CDR1 LGHDT, CDR2 YNNKEL (reference sequence). The CDR3 length is 13 residues. CDR3 region: CASSRGGVSEAFF. In DNA, the CDR3 is TGTGCCAGCAGCCGCGGAGGAGTGAGTGAAGCTTTCTTT.

The rearrangement uses TRBV7-2 and TRBJ1-2; a possible D gene is TRBD1 (6 bases). Between the trimmed V and J ends, which lost 1 base and 6 bases, there was a span of 21 bases. Germline V CDR1 and CDR2: SGHTA, FQGNSA. The CDR3 has 17 residues. In DNA form, the CDR3 reads TGTGCCAGCAGCTTAGATTTCAGGGGATTGGGGAATGATGGCTACACCTTC. This translates into CASSLDFRGLGNDGYTF.

The rearrangement joins TRBV19 to TRBJ1-5; 8 nucleotides agree with TRBD1. CDR1 and CDR2 (germline): LNHDA, SQIVND (reference sequence). This CDR3 spans 13 amino acids. V trimming: 9 bases; J trimming: 2 bases; junction bases outside the gene matches: 3. The CDR3 here is CASQGAGNQPQHF. The DNA for the CDR3 is TGTGCCAGCCAGGGGGCGGGCAATCAGCCCCAGCATTTT.

V gene TRBV5-6 combines with J gene TRBJ2-1; TRBD1 is a possible D gene (5 bases). From germline, CDR1 is SGHDT and CDR2 YYEEEE. This CDR3 has 15 residues. Trimming shortened V by 1 base and J by 4 bases, and 12 bases separated the two germline ends. The CDR3 spells CASSLLRELYNEQFF. The CDR3 coding sequence is TGTGCCAGCAGCTTGCTCAGGGAATTATACAATGAGCAGTTCTTC.

This clone was recorded once. The V and J genes are TRBV25-1 and TRBJ2-3; D is perhaps TRBD2 (6 bases). The CDR3 totals 17 residues. Germline V gene sequence: CDR1 MGHDK, CDR2 SYGVNS. Trimming removed 5 bases from V and 1 base from J, with 19 bases in between. The CDR3: CASSSHWGLEGTDTQYF. DNA of the CDR3: TGTGCCAGCAGTAGCCACTGGGGACTCGAGGGCACAGATACGCAGTATTTT.

V usage is TRBV6-2 or TRBV6-3 and J usage is TRBJ1-2, with 9 bases lining up with TRBD1. Germline CDR1 MNHEY, CDR2 SVGEGT. Trimming at V came to 5 bases and at J to 4 bases, leaving 8 bases not matched to a gene. The CDR3 consists of 15 residues. CDR3 nucleotide sequence: TGTGCCAGCAGTGACCCCGGGACAGGGACCTATGGCTACACCTTC. Translation gives CASSDPGTGTYGYTF.

The CDR3 sequence is CAWSRMSEAEAFF. DNA of the CDR3: TGTGCCTGGAGCCGGATGAGTGAGGCTGAAGCTTTCTTT. The chain uses TRBV30 and TRBJ1-1; D unclear. Per germline, CDR1 GTSNPN and CDR2 SVGIG (reference sequence). V dropped 3 bases and J dropped 6 bases, with 14 bases sitting between them. The CDR3 has 13 residues.

The chain is built from TRBV4-1 and TRBJ2-1; TRBD1 agrees at 7 bases. Germline trimming cut 5 bases from V and 8 bases from J; bases unmatched to any gene: 15. The length of the CDR3 is 16 residues. Germline CDR1 is MGHRA and CDR2 is YSYEKL. The DNA of the CDR3 is TGCGCCAGCAGCACCCAACCGGGACAGCAACGATATGAGCAGTTCTTC. This gives the protein CASSTQPGQQRYEQFF.

The chain joins TRBV18 to TRBJ2-1; 8 bases match TRBD2. The length of the CDR3 is 16 residues. Germline V gene sequence: CDR1 KGHSH, CDR2 LQKENI. After removal of 6 bases from V and 4 bases from J, the junction contained 11 bases not matched to a gene. The CDR3 spells CASSREGDTDYNEQFF. The CDR3, as DNA: TGTGCCAGCTCCCGGGAGGGGGACACGGATTACAATGAGCAGTTCTTC.

The chain links TRBV30 to TRBJ1-2, with D maybe TRBD1 (6 bases). Trimming removed 4 bases from V and 2 bases from J, with 14 bases in between. This CDR3 has 14 residues. Germline CDR1 and CDR2: GTSNPN and SVGIG (reference sequence). This CDR3 is CAWTPDRSNYGYTF. The DNA for the CDR3 is TGTGCCTGGACCCCGGACAGATCCAACTATGGCTACACCTTC.

The CDR3 here is CASSYSRRETQYF. CDR3 DNA: TGTGCCAGCAGTTACTCGAGAAGAGAGACCCAGTACTTC. This sequence joins TRBV6-2 or TRBV6-3 and TRBJ2-5; D is unclear. CDR1 is MNHEY and CDR2 is SVGEGT in the germline V gene. V lost 0 bases and J lost 4, with 6 bases in between. This CDR3 has 13 amino acids.

For the CDR3, the DNA is TGTGCCAGGGAGGACAGGCGGGGCAATCAGCCCCAGCATTTT. Residues: CAREDRRGNQPQHF. The genes are TRBV27 and TRBJ1-5; 7 nucleotides align to TRBD1. The junction had 7 bases not matched to a gene; V was cut back by 9 bases and J by 2 bases. The CDR3 loop spans 14 amino acids. Germline lookup yields CDR1 MNHEY and CDR2 SMNVEV (reference sequence).